The 23 T cell receptor beta chains in this list originate from one sample, sequenced in a study of preoperative IRX-2 immunotherapy in early breast cancer. The treatment denotes: preoperative locoregional IRX-2 cytokine immunotherapy. The method was immunoSEQ multiplex PCR; TCRdb's version includes in-frame clones alone and lacks a portion of them. The sample carries 40,000 to 50,000 clones, approximately 80% recorded once. Specimen: tumor tissue, collected after IRX-2 immunotherapy. The receptors come from a human donor with breast cancer.

The gene calls are TRBV9 and TRBJ2-7; the D gene could be TRBD1 or TRBD2 (5 bases each). V was pared by 5 bases and J by 5 bases, with 14 bases between. The CDR3 length is 13 residues. Germline V gene data show CDR1 as SGDLS and CDR2 as YYNGEE. The CDR3, as DNA: TGTGCCAGCAGTGTATGGGGGACCCACGAGCAGTACTTC. Translating gives CASSVWGTHEQYF.

The rearrangement uses TRBV6-7 and TRBJ1-4; D is unresolved. TRBV6-7 counts as an open reading frame of uncertain function. Trimming took off 6 bases at V and 5 bases at J, with 4 bases between the two ends. The length of the CDR3 is 11 residues. The CDR3, as DNA: TGTGCCAGCAGGGACAATGAAAAACTGTTTTTT. Amino acids: CASRDNEKLFF.

The rearrangement joins TRBV28 to TRBJ1-5; TRBD1 agrees at 8 bases. Germline V gene data show CDR1 as MDHEN and CDR2 as SYDVKM. V was pared by 6 bases and J by 7 bases, with 8 bases of the junction left unmatched. The CDR3 extends over 14 amino acids. CDR3 in DNA: TGTGCCAGCAGATCTCAGGGGGCCGGGCAGCCCCAGCATTTT. This sequence encodes CASRSQGAGQPQHF.

As DNA, the CDR3 is TGTGCCAGCCTAACGGGCGAGGGAGGCTACACCTTC. Protein product: CASLTGEGGYTF. This sequence joins TRBV6-8 and TRBJ1-2; D remains unclear. The CDR3 length is 12 residues. Trimming removed 8 bases at V and 8 bases at J, with 15 bases between. Germline-derived CDR1 and CDR2 are MNHGY and SAAAGT.

The V gene is TRBV12-5, the J gene TRBJ1-1; tentatively, D is TRBD1 (6 bases). The CDR3 has 13 amino acids. Trimming removed 5 bases at V and 3 bases at J, with 10 bases between. In germline, CDR1 is LGHNT, CDR2 FRNRAP. The CDR3 sequence: CASGRGGYTEAFF. The CDR3 DNA reads as TGTGCTAGTGGTAGGGGGGGATACACTGAAGCTTTCTTT.

This clone was seen once. The rearrangement uses TRBV29-1 and TRBJ1-1; 7 bases agree with TRBD1. With V trimmed by 7 bases and J by 4 bases, 9 bases remained unmatched. CDR1 and CDR2 from the germline V gene are SQVTM and ANQGSEA. The CDR3 covers 13 residues. The CDR3 sequence is CSGYTGAFTEAFF. For the CDR3, the DNA is TGCAGCGGGTACACAGGGGCTTTCACTGAAGCTTTCTTT. Combining the CDR3 with reference TRBV29-1 and TRBJ1-1 gives the whole variable domain SAVISQKPSRDICQRGTSLTIQCQVDSQVTMMFWYRQQPGQSLTLIATANQGSEATYESGFVIDKFPISRPNLTFSTLTVSNMSPEDSSIYLCSGYTGAFTEAFFGQGTRLTVV.

This clone showed up just once. The chain employs TRBV30 and TRBJ2-1; tentative D call: TRBD2 (6 bases). The V gene lost 2 bases and the J gene lost 14 bases, with 16 bases spanning the gap. The CDR3 contains 12 residues. Germline values: CDR1 GTSNPN, CDR2 SVGIG (reference sequence). CDR3 coding DNA: TGTGCCTGGAGTACCCCTCGGGAGTTGGAGTTCTTC. This gives the protein CAWSTPRELEFF.

The chain combines TRBV19 with TRBJ1-1; 7 nucleotides agree with TRBD1. The germline CDR1 and CDR2 sequences are LNHDA and SQIVND (reference sequence). V dropped 4 bases and J dropped 8; count of bases not matched to a gene: 10. This CDR3 is 14 amino acids long. CDR3 loop: CASSTDRVGFEAFF. DNA of the CDR3: TGTGCCAGTAGTACCGACAGGGTGGGATTCGAAGCTTTCTTT.

V usage is TRBV7-1 and J usage is TRBJ1-5; D is undetermined. TRBV7-1 is an ORF; its function is uncertain. The CDR3 runs 15 residues. Trimming pared 7 bases from V and 0 bases from J, leaving 13 bases between. CDR3 residues: CASTSTHPSNQPQHF. As DNA, the CDR3 is TGTGCCAGCACTTCCACCCATCCTAGCAATCAGCCCCAGCATTTT.

This clone was found once. V gene TRBV14 combines with J gene TRBJ2-7; 7 bases align to TRBD1. The CDR3 has 13 residues. V shed 4 bases, J shed 4 bases, and the junction held 4 bases outside the gene matches. Looked up from germline, CDR1 is SGHDN and CDR2 is FVKESK. CDR3 loop: CASSRDSWYEQYF. The CDR3 DNA reads as TGTGCCAGCAGCCGGGACAGTTGGTACGAGCAGTACTTC.

For this clone: The junction and the germline gene differ at one end; a read error may be behind it. The chain carries TRBV5-1 and TRBJ1-2, with TRBD1 matching over 8 bases. Germline values: CDR1 SGHRS, CDR2 YFSETQ. CDR3 size: 15 residues. The chain's CDR3 is CASSLGGQGAGGYTF. CDR3 bases: TGCGCCAGCAGTTTGGGTGGGCAGGGGGCAGGAGGCTACACCTTC.

V is TRBV6-8 and J is TRBJ2-2; 7 bases are a match to TRBD1. Looked up from germline, CDR1 is MNHGY and CDR2 is SAAAGT. The CDR3 runs 15 residues. J was trimmed by 0 bases and V by 10 bases; bases with no gene match: 8. CDR3 in amino acids: CATTRQGANTGELFF. CDR3 nucleotides: TGTGCCACCACCAGACAGGGCGCGAACACCGGGGAGCTGTTTTTT.

V gene TRBV28 combines with J gene TRBJ1-2; tentatively, D is TRBD1 (6 bases). CDR1 is MDHEN and CDR2 is SYDVKM in the germline V gene. The CDR3 sequence is 15 residues long. Trimming removed 3 bases at V and 7 bases at J, with 18 bases between. The CDR3 DNA reads as TGTGCCAGCAGTTTGGGGGCCGTGGGAATACGTGGCTACACCTTC. Its protein product is CASSLGAVGIRGYTF.

The chain couples TRBV7-1 to TRBJ1-4; D is uncertain. TRBV7-1 is treated as an ORF (open reading frame) with a function not yet certain. V was pared by 4 bases and J by 2 bases, with 14 bases between. The CDR3 extends over 16 amino acids. For the CDR3, the DNA is TGTGCCAGCAGCTTACTTGGAGGGAGGACTAATGAAAAACTGTTTTTT. Its protein is CASSLLGGRTNEKLFF.

V is TRBV19 and J is TRBJ2-1; 9 bases are a match to TRBD1. The CDR3 extends over 15 amino acids. Germline V gene sequence: CDR1 LNHDA, CDR2 SQIVND (reference sequence). After removal of 3 bases from V and 2 bases from J, the junction contained 2 bases not matched to a gene. The CDR3 sequence is CASSMGQGPYNEQFF. CDR3 nucleotide sequence: TGTGCCAGTAGTATGGGACAGGGTCCCTACAATGAGCAGTTCTTC. Based on the CDR3 plus reference TRBV19 and TRBJ2-1, the full variable domain is DGGITQSPKYLFRKEGQNVTLSCEQNLNHDAMYWYRQDPGQGLRLIYYSQIVNDFQKGDIAEGYSVSREKKESFPLTVTSAQKNPTAFYLCASSMGQGPYNEQFFGPGTRLTVL.

V usage is TRBV6-8 and J usage is TRBJ1-2; 7 nucleotides align to TRBD1. The CDR3 consists of 13 residues. V gave up 6 bases and J gave up 6 bases; unmatched junction bases: 7. Germline CDR1 is MNHGY and CDR2 is SAAAGT. The CDR3 DNA follows: TGTGCCAGCAGCCTCCGAGACAGGGATGGCTACACCTTC. Translation gives CASSLRDRDGYTF.

The genes are TRBV5-1 and TRBJ2-2; 7 bases align to TRBD2. The CDR3 runs 16 residues. The junction had 4 bases not matched to a gene; V was cut back by 0 bases and J by 2 bases. Germline V gene lookup returns CDR1 SGHRS and CDR2 YFSETQ. The CDR3 loop is CASSLAGGYNTGELFF. For the CDR3, the DNA is TGCGCCAGCAGCTTGGCCGGGGGGTACAACACCGGGGAGCTGTTTTTT.

This clone appeared a single time. The V gene is TRBV6-8, the J gene TRBJ2-6; D may match TRBD1 or TRBD2 (8 bases each). The V gene's germline CDR1 is MNHGY and CDR2 SAAAGT. Trimming stripped 10 bases from V and 2 bases from J, with 18 bases between. CDR3 length: 16 residues. The CDR3 DNA reads as TGTGCCACCCCTGGACAGGGACTAGCTGGGGCCAACGTCCTGACTTTC. As protein: CATPGQGLAGANVLTF.

The gene calls are TRBV7-7 and TRBJ1-4; TRBD1 might be the D (5 bases). Germline assignment: CDR1 SSHAT and CDR2 FNYEAQ (reference sequence). The V and J ends lost 8 bases and 3 bases respectively, with 13 bases between them. This CDR3 has 14 residues. The chain's CDR3 is CASRAGHSNEKLFF. As DNA, the CDR3 is TGTGCCAGCCGGGCCGGACATTCTAATGAAAAACTGTTTTTT.

The rearrangement uses TRBV7-6 and TRBJ1-5, with no clear D. This CDR3 comprises 15 residues. V was shortened by 3 bases and J by 6 bases, with 15 bases between the two germline ends. Looked up from germline, CDR1 is SGHVS and CDR2 is FNYEAQ. CDR3 region: CASSLASLLTQPQHF. Here the CDR3 DNA reads TGTGCCAGCAGCTTGGCCTCCCTATTGACTCAGCCCCAGCATTTT.

The CDR3 sequence is CASSWGLASYEQYF. CDR3 coding DNA: TGTGCCAGCAGTTGGGGACTAGCCTCCTACGAGCAGTACTTC. The chain couples TRBV6-8 to TRBJ2-7, with TRBD2 matching over 9 bases. The CDR3 runs 14 residues. Germline V gene lookup returns CDR1 MNHGY and CDR2 SAAAGT. V dropped 4 bases and J dropped 0; count of bases not matched to a gene: 1.

This clone was seen a few times. CDR3 coding DNA: TGTGCCAGCAGCTTGGGAACTAGTACCTACGAGCAGTACTTC. Its protein is CASSLGTSTYEQYF. The chain couples TRBV11-3 to TRBJ2-7; D possibly corresponds to TRBD2 (5 bases). V shed 3 bases and J shed 2 bases, with 11 bases lying between them. This CDR3 spans 14 amino acids. Germline CDR1 and CDR2: SGHNT and YENEEA.

V and J are TRBV29-1 and TRBJ2-2; 7 positions match TRBD1. The CDR3 has 16 residues. J lost 7 bases, V lost 0 bases, and 11 bases had no gene match. Germline values: CDR1 SQVTM, CDR2 ANQGSEA. CDR3 sequence (DNA): TGCAGCGTTGAAGACCCCCTGACAGGGCCGGACGGGGAGCTGTTTTTT. Translated, it gives CSVEDPLTGPDGELFF.